These 12 T cell receptor beta chains were all obtained from the same sample, sequenced in a study of shared clonotypes between healthy human individuals. Sequenced by immunoSEQ multiplex PCR; TCRdb stores in-frame clones only, minus some. The sample consists of over a million clones, about 76% of them appearing once. The sequenced sample consisted of memory CD4+ T cells sorted from blood. The sample's subset: CD45RA-negative fraction. Receptors were obtained from a man between 18 and 35 years old in good health.

The chain has TRBV10-2 and TRBJ1-5, with D perhaps matching TRBD1 (6 bases). CDR1 is WSHSY, CDR2 SAAADI, per germline. Trimming left V 4 bases short and J 4 bases short, with 14 bases between. The length of the CDR3 is 15 residues. CDR3 region: CASSGFQGPNQPQHF. CDR3 DNA: TGCGCCAGCAGTGGGTTTCAGGGGCCTAATCAGCCCCAGCATTTT.

On this clone: The same CDR3 is also encoded by other DNA sequences in this sample. The chain is built from TRBV7-2 and TRBJ2-3; D might be TRBD1 (6 bases). The germline V and J ends were trimmed by 5 bases and 0 bases, with 12 bases remaining between them. The germline gives CDR1 SGHTA, CDR2 FQGNSA. This CDR3 spans 15 amino acids. In nucleotides, the CDR3 is TGTGCCAGCAGCCTCAGGGGTAGAAGCACAGATACGCAGTATTTT. Translating gives CASSLRGRSTDTQYF.

The table lists this clone with a few counts. The chain carries TRBV10-3 and TRBJ2-2; 8 positions match TRBD1. The CDR3 consists of 13 residues. V trimming: 10 bases; J trimming: 5 bases; junction bases outside the gene matches: 6. Per the germline V gene, CDR1 is ENHRY and CDR2 is SYGVKD. This CDR3 reads CATDRAGTGELFF. The CDR3 nucleotides are TGTGCCACGGACAGGGCTGGGACCGGGGAGCTGTTTTTT.

The CDR3 DNA is TGTGCCAGTAGTATTGGGTTCAATCAGCCCCAGCATTTT. Protein sequence: CASSIGFNQPQHF. This chain joins TRBV19 and TRBJ1-5, with unresolved D. This CDR3 comprises 13 residues. Trimming removed 3 bases from V and 3 bases from J, with 6 bases in between. Looked up from germline, CDR1 is LNHDA and CDR2 is SQIVND (reference sequence).

This clone was seen a handful of times. This sequence may be a read error, since a much larger clone differs from it by one base. This CDR3 is also generated by other DNA sequences in the sample. This sequence joins TRBV6-1 and TRBJ1-4; D is possibly TRBD1 (5 bases). In germline, CDR1 is MNHNS, CDR2 SASEGT. Trimming took 2 bases from V and 0 from J, leaving 7 bases between them. The CDR3 is 15 residues long. CDR3 sequence: CASSEQGATNEKLFF. In DNA, the CDR3 is TGTGCCAGCAGTGAACAGGGTGCAACTAATGAAAAACTGTTTTTT.

CDR3 sequence reads: CASSLSGHGETQYF. The DNA of the CDR3 is TGTGCCAGCAGCTTAAGCGGACACGGAGAGACCCAGTACTTC. The J gene is TRBJ2-5, the V gene TRBV13; D is tentatively TRBD1 or TRBD2 (5 bases each). The germline V gene encodes CDR1 PRHDT and CDR2 FYEKMQ (reference sequence). The CDR3 has 14 residues. Trimming removed 2 bases from V and 4 bases from J, with 11 bases in between.

This clone showed up just a few times. The chain couples TRBV28 to TRBJ2-7; D tentatively reads TRBD1 or TRBD2 (5 bases each). The V end was cut by 8 bases, the J end by 4 bases, with 18 bases between. The CDR3 extends over 14 amino acids. CDR1 MDHEN and CDR2 SYDVKM come from the germline V gene. CDR3 in amino acids: CASSGGREFYEQYF. In DNA, the CDR3 is TGTGCCAGCTCGGGCGGCAGGGAGTTTTACGAGCAGTACTTC. Full variable domain (outside the CDR3, taken from reference TRBV28 and TRBJ2-7): DVKVTQSSRYLVKRTGEKVFLECVQDMDHENMFWYRQDPGLGLRLIYFSYDVKMKEKGDIPEGYSVSREKKERFSLILESASTNQTSMYLCASSGGREFYEQYFGPGTRLTVT.

V usage is TRBV6-6 and J usage is TRBJ1-1; D is uncertain. Germline V gives CDR1 MNHNY, CDR2 SVGAGI (reference sequence). The V end was cut by 5 bases, the J end by 3 bases, with 19 bases between. There are 16 residues in the CDR3. The CDR3, as DNA: TGTGCCAGCAGTGGTTTGAAGGGCGGAACGGACACTGAAGCTTTCTTT. It is translated as CASSGLKGGTDTEAFF.

This rearrangement joins TRBV5-1 to TRBJ2-2, with D tentatively TRBD1 (5 bases). Trimming left V 0 bases short and J 7 bases short, with 10 bases between. CDR1 SGHRS and CDR2 YFSETQ come from the germline V gene. The CDR3 contains 14 residues. The chain's CDR3 is CASSLAWGVGELFF. In DNA, the CDR3 is TGCGCCAGCAGCTTGGCCTGGGGCGTCGGGGAGCTGTTTTTT.

This chain uses TRBV6-6 with TRBJ1-2, with D possibly being TRBD1 (6 bases). This CDR3 has 15 residues. Germline loops: CDR1 MNHNY, CDR2 SVGAGI (reference sequence). The germline V and J ends were trimmed by 7 bases and 3 bases, with 18 bases remaining between them. The CDR3 DNA sequence: TGTGCCAGCATCTATATTGGGGGGCGCGACTATGGCTACACCTTC. This codes for CASIYIGGRDYGYTF.

The chain uses TRBV28 and TRBJ2-7; TRBD2 matches at 12 bases. J was trimmed by 2 bases and V by 7 bases; bases with no gene match: 6. CDR3 length equals 15 residues. CDR1 MDHEN and CDR2 SYDVKM come from the germline V gene. The DNA for the CDR3 is TGTGCCAGCACTCCACTAGCGGGGGGTGCCTACGAGCAGTACTTC. Protein: CASTPLAGGAYEQYF.

This clone was counted a single time. The CDR3 region is CASSPREGSHTEAFF. In DNA form, the CDR3 reads TGTGCCAGCTCACCACGTGAGGGCTCGCACACTGAAGCTTTCTTT. The V and J genes are TRBV18 and TRBJ1-1; no clear D. Deletions cut 1 base from V and 3 bases from J, with 12 bases between. Germline values: CDR1 KGHSH, CDR2 LQKENI. The CDR3 contains 15 residues. Full variable domain (remainder filled in from reference TRBV18 and TRBJ1-1): NAGVMQNPRHLVRRRGQEARLRCSPMKGHSHVYWYRQLPEEGLKFMVYLQKENIIDESGMPKERFSAEFPKEGPSILRIQQVVRGDSAAYFCASSPREGSHTEAFFGQGTRLTVV.